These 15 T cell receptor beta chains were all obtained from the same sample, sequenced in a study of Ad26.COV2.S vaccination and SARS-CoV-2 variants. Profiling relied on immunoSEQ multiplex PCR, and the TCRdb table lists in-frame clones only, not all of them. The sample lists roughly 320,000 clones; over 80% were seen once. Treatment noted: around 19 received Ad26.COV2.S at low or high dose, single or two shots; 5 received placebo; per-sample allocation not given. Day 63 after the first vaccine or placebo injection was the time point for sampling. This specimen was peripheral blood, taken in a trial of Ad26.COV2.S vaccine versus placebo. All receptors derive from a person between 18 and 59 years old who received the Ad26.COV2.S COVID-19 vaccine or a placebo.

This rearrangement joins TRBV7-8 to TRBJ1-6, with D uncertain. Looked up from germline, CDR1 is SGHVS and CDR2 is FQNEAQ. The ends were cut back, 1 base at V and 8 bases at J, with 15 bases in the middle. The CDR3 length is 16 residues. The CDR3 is CASSLGYIQQDSPLHF. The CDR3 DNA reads TGTGCCAGCAGCTTAGGGTACATCCAGCAAGATTCACCCCTCCACTTT.

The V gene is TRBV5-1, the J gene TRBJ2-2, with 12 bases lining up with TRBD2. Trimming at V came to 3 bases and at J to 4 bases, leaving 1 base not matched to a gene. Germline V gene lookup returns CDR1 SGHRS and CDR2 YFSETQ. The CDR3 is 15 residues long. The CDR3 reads CASSSLAGGTGELFF. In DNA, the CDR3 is TGCGCCAGCAGCTCACTAGCGGGGGGCACCGGGGAGCTGTTTTTT.

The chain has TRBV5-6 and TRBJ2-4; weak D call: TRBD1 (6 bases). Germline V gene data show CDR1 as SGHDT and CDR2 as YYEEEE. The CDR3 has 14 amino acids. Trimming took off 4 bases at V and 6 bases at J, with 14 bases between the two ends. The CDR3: CASSMYTGLNIQYF. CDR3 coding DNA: TGTGCCAGCAGCATGTACACAGGGCTAAACATTCAGTACTTC.

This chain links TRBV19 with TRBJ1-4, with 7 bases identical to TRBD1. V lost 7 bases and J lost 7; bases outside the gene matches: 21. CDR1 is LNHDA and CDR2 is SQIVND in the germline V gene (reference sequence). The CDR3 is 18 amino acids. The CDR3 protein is CASTKEQGLTSKAEKLFF. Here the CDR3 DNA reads TGTGCCAGTACAAAGGAACAGGGGCTCACCTCGAAAGCTGAAAAACTGTTTTTT.

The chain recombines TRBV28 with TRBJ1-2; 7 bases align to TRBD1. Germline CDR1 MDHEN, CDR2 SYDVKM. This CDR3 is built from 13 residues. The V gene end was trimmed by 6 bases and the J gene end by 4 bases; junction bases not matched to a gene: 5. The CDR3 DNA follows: TGTGCCAGCAGCCGACAGGGCTCCTATGGCTACACCTTC. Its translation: CASSRQGSYGYTF.

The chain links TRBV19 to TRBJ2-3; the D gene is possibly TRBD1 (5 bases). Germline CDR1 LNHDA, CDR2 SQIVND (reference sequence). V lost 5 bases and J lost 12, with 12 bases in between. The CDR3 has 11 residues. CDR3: CASSEKGLQYF. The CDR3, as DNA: TGTGCCAGTAGTGAAAAGGGGCTTCAGTATTTT.

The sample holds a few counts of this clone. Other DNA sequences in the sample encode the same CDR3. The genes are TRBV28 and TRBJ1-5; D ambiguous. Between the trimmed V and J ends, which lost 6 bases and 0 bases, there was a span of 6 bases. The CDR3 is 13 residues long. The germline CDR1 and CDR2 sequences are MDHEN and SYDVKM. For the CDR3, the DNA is TGTGCCAGCAGCTTGGATAGCAATCAGCCCCAGCATTTT. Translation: CASSLDSNQPQHF.

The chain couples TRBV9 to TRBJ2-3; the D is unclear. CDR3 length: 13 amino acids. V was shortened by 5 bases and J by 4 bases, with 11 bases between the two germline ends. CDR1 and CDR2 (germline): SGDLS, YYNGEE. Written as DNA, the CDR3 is TGTGCCAGCAGTACTCTTAGTCCAGATACGCAGTATTTT. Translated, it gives CASSTLSPDTQYF.

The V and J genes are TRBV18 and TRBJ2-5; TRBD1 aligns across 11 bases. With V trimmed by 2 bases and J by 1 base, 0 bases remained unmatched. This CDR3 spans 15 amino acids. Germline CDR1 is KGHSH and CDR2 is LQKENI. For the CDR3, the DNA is TGTGCCAGCTCACCAGGGACAGGGGGCCAAGAGACCCAGTACTTC. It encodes CASSPGTGGQETQYF.

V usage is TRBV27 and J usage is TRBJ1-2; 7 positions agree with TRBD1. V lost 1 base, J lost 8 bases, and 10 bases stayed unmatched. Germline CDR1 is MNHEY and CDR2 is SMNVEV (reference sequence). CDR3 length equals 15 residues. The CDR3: CASSLYSKGARGYTF. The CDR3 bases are TGTGCCAGCAGTTTATATTCGAAGGGGGCGAGGGGCTACACCTTC.

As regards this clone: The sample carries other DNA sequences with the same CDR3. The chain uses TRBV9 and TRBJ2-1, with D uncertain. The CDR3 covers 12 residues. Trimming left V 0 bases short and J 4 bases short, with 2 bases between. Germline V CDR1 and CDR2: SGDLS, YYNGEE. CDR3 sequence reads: CASSVGYNEQFF. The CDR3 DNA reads TGTGCCAGCAGCGTAGGTTACAATGAGCAGTTCTTC.

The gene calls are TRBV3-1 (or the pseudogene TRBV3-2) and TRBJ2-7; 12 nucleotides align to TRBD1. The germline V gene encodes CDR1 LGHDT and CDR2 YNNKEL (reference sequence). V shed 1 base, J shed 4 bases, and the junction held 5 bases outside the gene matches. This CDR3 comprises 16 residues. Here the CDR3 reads CASSQAGDRGQYEQYF. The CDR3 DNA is TGTGCCAGCAGCCAAGCCGGGGACAGGGGGCAGTACGAGCAGTACTTC.

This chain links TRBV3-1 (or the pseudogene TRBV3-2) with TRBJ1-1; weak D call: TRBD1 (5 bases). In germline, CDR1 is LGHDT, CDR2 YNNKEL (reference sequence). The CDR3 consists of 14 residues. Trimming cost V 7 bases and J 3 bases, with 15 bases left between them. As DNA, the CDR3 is TGTGCCAGCACCAACCGGGGGGGTTACACTGAAGCTTTCTTT. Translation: CASTNRGGYTEAFF.

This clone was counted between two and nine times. The DNA of the CDR3 is TGTGCCAGTAGTATCGGACAGAGTAACTATGGCTACACCTTC. Translated, it gives CASSIGQSNYGYTF. The V and J genes are TRBV19 and TRBJ1-2; weak D call: TRBD1 (6 bases). The CDR3 totals 14 residues. Germline V lookup: CDR1 LNHDA, CDR2 SQIVND (reference sequence). V lost 3 bases, J lost 1 base, and 9 bases lay in between.

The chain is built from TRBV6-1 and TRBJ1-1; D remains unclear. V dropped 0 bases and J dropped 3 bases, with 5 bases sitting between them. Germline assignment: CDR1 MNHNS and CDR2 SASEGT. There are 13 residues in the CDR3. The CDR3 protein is CASSEAGHTEAFF. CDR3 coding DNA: TGTGCCAGCAGTGAAGCCGGGCACACTGAAGCTTTCTTT.